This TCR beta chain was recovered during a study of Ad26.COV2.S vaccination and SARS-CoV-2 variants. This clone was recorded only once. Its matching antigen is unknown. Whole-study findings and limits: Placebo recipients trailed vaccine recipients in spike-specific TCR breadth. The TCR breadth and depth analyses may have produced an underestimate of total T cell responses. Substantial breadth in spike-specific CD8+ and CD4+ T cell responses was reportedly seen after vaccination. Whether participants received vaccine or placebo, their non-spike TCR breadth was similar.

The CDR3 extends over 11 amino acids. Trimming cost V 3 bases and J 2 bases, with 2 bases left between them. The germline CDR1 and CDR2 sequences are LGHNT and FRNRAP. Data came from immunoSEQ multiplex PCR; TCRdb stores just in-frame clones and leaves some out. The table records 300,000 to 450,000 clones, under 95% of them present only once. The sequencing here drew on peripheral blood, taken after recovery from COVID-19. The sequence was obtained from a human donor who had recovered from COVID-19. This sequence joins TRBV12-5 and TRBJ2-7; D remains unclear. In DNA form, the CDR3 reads TGTGCTAGTGGTTTCCCCTACGAGCAGTACTTC. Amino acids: CASGFPYEQYF.